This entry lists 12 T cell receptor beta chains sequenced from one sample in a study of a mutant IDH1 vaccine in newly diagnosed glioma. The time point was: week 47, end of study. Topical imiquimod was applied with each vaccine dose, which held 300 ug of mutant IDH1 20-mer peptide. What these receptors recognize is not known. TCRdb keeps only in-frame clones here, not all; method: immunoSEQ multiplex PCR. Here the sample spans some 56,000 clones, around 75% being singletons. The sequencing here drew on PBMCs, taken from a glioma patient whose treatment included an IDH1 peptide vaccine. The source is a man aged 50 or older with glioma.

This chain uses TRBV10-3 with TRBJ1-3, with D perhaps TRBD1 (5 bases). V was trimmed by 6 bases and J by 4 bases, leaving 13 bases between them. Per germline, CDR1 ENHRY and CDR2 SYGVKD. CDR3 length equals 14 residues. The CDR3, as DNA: TGTGCCATCAGGGGGGGGTCTTCGGGAAACACCATATATTTT. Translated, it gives CAIRGGSSGNTIYF.

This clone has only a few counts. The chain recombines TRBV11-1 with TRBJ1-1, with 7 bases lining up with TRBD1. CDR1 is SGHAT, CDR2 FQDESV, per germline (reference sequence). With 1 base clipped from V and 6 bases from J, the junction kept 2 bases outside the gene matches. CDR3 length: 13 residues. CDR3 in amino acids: CASSLDRGSEAFF. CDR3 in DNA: TGTGCCAGCAGCTTAGACAGGGGCTCTGAAGCTTTCTTT.

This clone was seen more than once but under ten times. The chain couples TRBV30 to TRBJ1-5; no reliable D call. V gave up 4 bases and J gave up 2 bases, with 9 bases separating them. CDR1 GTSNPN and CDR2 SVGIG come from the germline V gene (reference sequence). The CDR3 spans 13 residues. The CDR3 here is CAWMPQGNQPQHF. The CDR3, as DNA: TGTGCCTGGATGCCTCAGGGCAATCAGCCCCAGCATTTT.

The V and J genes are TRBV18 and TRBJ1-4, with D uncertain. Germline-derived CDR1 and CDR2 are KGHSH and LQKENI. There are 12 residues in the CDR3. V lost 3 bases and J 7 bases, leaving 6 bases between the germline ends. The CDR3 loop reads CASSPRGEKLFF. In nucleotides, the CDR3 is TGTGCCAGCTCACCTCGGGGTGAAAAACTGTTTTTT. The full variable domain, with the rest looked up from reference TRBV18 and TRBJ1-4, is NAGVMQNPRHLVRRRGQEARLRCSPMKGHSHVYWYRQLPEEGLKFMVYLQKENIIDESGMPKERFSAEFPKEGPSILRIQQVVRGDSAAYFCASSPRGEKLFFGSGTQLSVL.

The CDR3 DNA is TGTGCCAGCAGTCCCGGAGGGAGCTCCTACGAGCAGTACTTC. Encoded protein: CASSPGGSSYEQYF. This chain links TRBV9 with TRBJ2-7; possible D gene TRBD2, 6 bases. There are 14 residues in the CDR3. Trimming cost V 5 bases and J 0 bases, with 12 bases left between them. Germline V lookup: CDR1 SGDLS, CDR2 YYNGEE.

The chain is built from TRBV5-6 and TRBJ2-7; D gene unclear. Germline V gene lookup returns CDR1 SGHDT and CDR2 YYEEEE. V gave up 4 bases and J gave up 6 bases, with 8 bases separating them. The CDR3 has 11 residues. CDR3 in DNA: TGTGCCAGCAGCATTGCGAGCGAGCAGTACTTC. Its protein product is CASSIASEQYF. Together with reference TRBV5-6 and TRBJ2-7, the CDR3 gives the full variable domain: DAGVTQSPTHLIKTRGQQVTLRCSPKSGHDTVSWYQQALGQGPQFIFQYYEEEERQRGNFPDRFSGHQFPNYSSELNVNALLLGDSALYLCASSIASEQYFGPGTRLTVT.

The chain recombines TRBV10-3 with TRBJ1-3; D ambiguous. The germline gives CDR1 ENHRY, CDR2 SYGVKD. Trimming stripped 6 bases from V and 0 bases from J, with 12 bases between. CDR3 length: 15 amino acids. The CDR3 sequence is CAISETATSGNTIYF. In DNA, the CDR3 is TGTGCCATCAGCGAGACCGCGACCTCTGGAAACACCATATATTTT.

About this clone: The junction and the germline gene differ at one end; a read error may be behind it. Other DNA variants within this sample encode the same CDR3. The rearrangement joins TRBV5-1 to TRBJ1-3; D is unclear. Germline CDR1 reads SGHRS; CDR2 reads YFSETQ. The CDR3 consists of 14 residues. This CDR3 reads CASSFREPGNTIYF. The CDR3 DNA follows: TGTGCCAGCAGCTTTCGGGAGCCTGGAAACACCATATATTTT. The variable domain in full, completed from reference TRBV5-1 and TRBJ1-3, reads KAGVTQTPRYLIKTRGQQVTLSCSPISGHRSVSWYQQTPGQGLQFLFEYFSETQRNKGNFPGRFSGRQFSNSRSEMNVSTLELGDSALYLCASSFREPGNTIYFGEGSWLTVV.

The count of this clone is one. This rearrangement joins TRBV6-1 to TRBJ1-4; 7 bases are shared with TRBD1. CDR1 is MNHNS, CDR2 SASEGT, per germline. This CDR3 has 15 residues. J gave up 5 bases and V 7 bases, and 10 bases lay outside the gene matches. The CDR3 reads CASTLNRGLNEKLFF. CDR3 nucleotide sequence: TGTGCCAGCACACTCAACAGGGGCCTGAATGAAAAACTGTTTTTT.

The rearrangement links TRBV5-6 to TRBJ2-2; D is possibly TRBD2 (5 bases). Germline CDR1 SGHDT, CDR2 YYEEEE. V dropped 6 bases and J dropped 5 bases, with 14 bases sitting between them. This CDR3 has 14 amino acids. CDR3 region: CASTSRARTGELFF. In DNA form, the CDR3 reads TGTGCCAGCACGTCGAGGGCGCGAACCGGGGAGCTGTTTTTT.

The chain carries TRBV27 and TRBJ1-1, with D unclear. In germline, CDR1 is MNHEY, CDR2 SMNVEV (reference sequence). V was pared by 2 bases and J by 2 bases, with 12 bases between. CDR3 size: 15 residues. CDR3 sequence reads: CASSLDTAVNTEAFF. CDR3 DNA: TGTGCCAGCAGTTTAGATACTGCAGTCAACACTGAAGCTTTCTTT.

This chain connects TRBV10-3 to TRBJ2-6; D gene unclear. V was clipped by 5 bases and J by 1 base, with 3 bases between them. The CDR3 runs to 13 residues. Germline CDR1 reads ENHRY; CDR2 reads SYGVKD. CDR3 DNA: TGTGCCATCAGTCGATCTGGGGCCAACGTCCTGACTTTC. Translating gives CAISRSGANVLTF.